Sequencing of this TCR beta chain was carried out in a study of identical twins. Study-wide results and caveats: Models underestimated TCR alpha sharing (out-of-frame) in monozygotic twins.

A template switching step contributed a universal primer site, while unique molecular identifiers were present in the cDNA. TCRdb re-called the 5' RACE reads through MiXCR, storing one row per CDR3 protein. Seen here are around 370,000 distinct CDR3 sequences, around 9.7% observed once, and the top ten hold about 8.1%. The CDR3 is 17 amino acids. Germline-derived CDR1 and CDR2 are SGHNT and YYREEE (reference sequence). J was trimmed by 7 bases and V by 1 base; bases with no gene match: 7. Every one of the donors was a healthy Caucasian. As concerns this clonotype: Antigen specificity is unknown.

The gene calls are TRBV5-4 and TRBJ2-1, with TRBD2 matching over 14 bases. The sequencing sample was made of naive T cells sorted from blood. The receptor was isolated from a woman aged 45-60 years in good health. The CDR3 coding sequence is TGTGCCAGCAGCTTGTTTGGACTAGCGGGAGGACGAAATGAGCAGTTCTTC. Amino acid sequence: CASSLFGLAGGRNEQFF.